These T cell receptor beta chains were read from a single sample in a study of cytomegalovirus exposure and HLA in healthy donors. The assay was immunoSEQ multiplex PCR, and TCRdb's table has in-frame clones only and misses some. The repertoire consists of 150,000 to 200,000 clones, with approximately 72% occurring once and the leading ten covering roughly 2%. The sequencing input was PBMCs. These receptors were collected from a female donor in good health and CMV-seronegative. Each CDR3 is given with its conserved first and last residue. D genes are given only for firm matches. Where a row states a size, it is once, few, many or the class of an expanded clone; other rows omit it.

V	J	size	D	CDR3	DNA
TRBV7-9	TRBJ1-4	NA	NA	CASSLAPGNEKLFF	TGTGCCAGCAGCTTAGCGCCGGGGAACGAAAAACTGTTTTTT
TRBV7-9	TRBJ2-7	NA	NA	CASSLASQFYEQYF	TGTGCCAGCAGCTTAGCGTCCCAGTTCTACGAGCAGTACTTC
TRBV11-3	TRBJ2-5	NA	NA	CASSLDPRGETQYF	TGTGCCAGCAGCTTAGATCCCAGGGGAGAGACCCAGTACTTC
TRBV30	TRBJ1-2	few	NA	CASAGGDYGYTF	TGTGCGTCGGCCGGGGGAGACTATGGCTACACCTTC
TRBV29-1	TRBJ1-2	NA	NA	CSVFTAVSRGGDYGYTF	TGCAGCGTTTTCACTGCCGTTTCCAGGGGAGGGGACTATGGCTACACCTTC
TRBV9	TRBJ1-4	few	TRBD1	CASSGTGGEKLFF	TGTGCCAGCAGCGGGACAGGGGGTGAAAAACTGTTTTTT
TRBV7-8	TRBJ2-7	NA	TRBD2	CASSPGLAGGLYEQYF	TGTGCCAGCAGCCCGGGACTAGCGGGGGGGCTCTACGAGCAGTACTTC
TRBV27	TRBJ1-1	NA	NA	CASSSRLMNTEAFF	TGTGCCAGCAGTTCCAGACTCATGAACACTGAAGCTTTCTTT
TRBV18	TRBJ2-1	NA	TRBD2	CASSRQGAGVSYNEQFF	TGTGCCAGCTCAAGGCAGGGAGCGGGGGTTTCCTACAATGAGCAGTTCTTC
TRBV6-6	TRBJ1-5	NA	TRBD1	CASSPGTGIKQPQHF	TGTGCCAGCAGTCCCGGGACAGGTATTAAACAGCCCCAGCATTTT
TRBV19	TRBJ1-2	few	TRBD1	CASSIDPGQSFYTF	TGTGCCAGTAGTATAGATCCGGGACAGAGCTTCTACACCTTC
TRBV5-1	TRBJ2-3	NA	TRBD1	CASSLGQVADTQYF	TGCGCCAGCAGCCTCGGACAGGTCGCAGATACGCAGTATTTT
TRBV12-5	TRBJ1-3	NA	TRBD1	CASGSGQATSGNTIYF	TGTGCTAGTGGTTCGGGACAGGCGACCTCTGGAAACACCATATATTTT
TRBV5-4	TRBJ1-3	few	NA	CASSPGSYPSGNTIYF	TGTGCCAGCAGCCCGGGGTCTTACCCTTCTGGAAACACCATATATTTT
TRBV6-5	TRBJ1-1	NA	NA	CASSYYGSGTEAFF	TGTGCCAGCAGTTATTATGGGTCGGGCACTGAAGCTTTCTTT
TRBV7-2	TRBJ2-3	NA	NA	CASSSSAQGRAPDTQYF	TGTGCCAGCAGCTCCTCCGCTCAGGGGAGGGCCCCAGATACGCAGTATTTT
TRBV7-2	TRBJ1-6	NA	NA	CASSLRSSPLHF	TGTGCCAGCAGCTTACGGAGTTCACCCCTCCACTTT
TRBV19	TRBJ1-1	NA	NA	CASSILSRTEAFF	TGTGCCAGTAGTATCCTGTCCAGGACTGAAGCTTTCTTT
TRBV5-1	TRBJ1-3	NA	NA	CASSLGQYSGNTIYF	TGCGCCAGCAGCTTGGGGCAGTACTCTGGAAACACCATATATTTT
TRBV7-3	TRBJ2-2	NA	NA	CASSLTPQGNTGELFF	TGTGCCAGCAGCTTAACTCCACAGGGGAACACCGGGGAGCTGTTTTTT
TRBV6-5	TRBJ1-4	NA	TRBD1	CASAKDRATEKLFF	TGTGCCAGCGCCAAGGACAGGGCTACTGAAAAACTGTTTTTT
TRBV2	TRBJ2-3	NA	NA	CASRDTGFGTDTQYF	TGTGCCAGCAGGGACACGGGTTTTGGTACAGATACGCAGTATTTT
TRBV28	TRBJ2-7	NA	NA	CASSFPGSGYEQYF	TGTGCCAGCAGTTTCCCCGGGAGTGGCTACGAGCAGTACTTC
TRBV19	TRBJ2-7	NA	TRBD1	CASSIEDRGRLVEQYF	TGTGCCAGTAGTATAGAGGACAGGGGGCGTCTTGTCGAGCAGTACTTC
TRBV4-2	TRBJ2-1	NA	TRBD2	CASSLVGTSGSNNEQFF	TGTGCCAGCAGCCTAGTCGGGACTAGCGGGAGCAACAATGAGCAGTTCTTC
TRBV6-1	TRBJ1-2	NA	TRBD1	CASIGQGAAGYTF	TGTGCCAGCATTGGACAGGGGGCGGCTGGCTACACCTTC
TRBV27	TRBJ2-2	NA	TRBD1	CASSFYRGPYTGELFF	TGTGCCAGCAGTTTTTACAGGGGGCCGTACACCGGGGAGCTGTTTTTT
TRBV18	TRBJ1-1	NA	NA	CASSLGQLVNTEAFF	TGTGCCAGCTCACTAGGACAGTTAGTGAACACTGAAGCTTTCTTT
TRBV18	TRBJ1-2	few	NA	CASSPTDLLGYTF	TGTGCCAGCTCACCCACAGACCTCCTTGGCTACACCTTC
TRBV9	TRBJ1-3	NA	NA	CASSVSSQDDSGNTIYF	TGTGCCAGCAGCGTATCCTCACAGGATGACTCTGGAAACACCATATATTTT
TRBV7-2	TRBJ1-6	few	NA	CASSLDRSSYNSPLHF	TGTGCCAGCAGCTTAGACAGGAGCTCCTATAATTCACCCCTCCACTTT
TRBV5-1	TRBJ2-5	NA	TRBD2	CASSRTSGGRETQYF	TGCGCCAGCAGCCGGACTAGCGGGGGGCGAGAGACCCAGTACTTC
TRBV23-1	TRBJ1-4	NA	NA	CASSQSTGAVRKLFF	TGCGCCAGCAGTCAATCGACAGGCGCGGTGAGGAAACTGTTTTTT